The clone carrying this T cell receptor beta chain showed up just a few times. This entry is derived from a study of blood T cells in healthy people across ages. CDR3 length equals 21 residues. Germline V gene sequence: CDR1 LGHNA, CDR2 YNFKEQ. V gave up 0 bases and J gave up 0 bases; unmatched junction bases: 15. Then a second PCR, running roughly 7 to 11 cycles, was carried out with a sample-barcoded 5' primer and a J-beta primer mix. TCRdb called the 5' RACE reads again in MiXCR, with one record for every CDR3 protein. The table lists under 700,000 distinct CDR3 sequences, 24% of them singletons. A further study also used this sample, focusing on T cells of mothers and their children.

Sequencing was performed on blood. This sequence originates from a boy between 10 and 17 years old in good health. The chain joins TRBV4-2 to TRBJ2-1; TRBD2 aligns across 9 bases. CDR3 bases: TGTGCCAGCAGCCAAGACCCGACTAGCGGAATAACCCAAAGCTCCTACAATGAGCAGTTCTTC. As protein: CASSQDPTSGITQSSYNEQFF.